Here is one T cell receptor beta chain with its context. This clonotype showed up just a few times. The antigen it binds to is not known. No clone much larger than this one lies a single base away; base qualities are absent. These data are taken from a study of spatial heterogeneity in lung cancer (dated by TCRdb to about 2019). Context from the whole study: Beta-chain transcripts were consistently detected in greater numbers than alpha-chain transcripts, which likely reflects a higher abundance of beta-chain transcripts. In tumor regions, TCR transcript counts showed a strong correlation with a T cell transcriptional module score derived from matched bulk RNA-seq. In the raw uncorrected reads, each unique combination of TCR and UMI appeared more than ten times on average. TCR repertoire features were related to nonsynonymous mutation counts determined by whole-exome sequencing of tumor tissue. At surgery, around 200 tumor regions, roughly 63 matched nontumor lung samples and more than 55 PBMC samples were TCR-sequenced for both alpha and beta chains. The study quantitatively compared TCR alpha and beta repertoires across multiple tumor regions, matched nontumor lung and blood in non-small cell lung cancer. Findings and caveats that apply to the study as a whole: Counts of ubiquitous and regional expanded TCRs correlated with counts of ubiquitous and regional nonsynonymous mutations, respectively. Confirming at a functional level the hypothesis that regional TCRs recognize regional mutations was considered to require additional single-cell paired TCR alpha and beta sequencing. TCR-seq coverage of tumor T cells was estimated at only roughly 6.5% for alpha chains and about 13% for beta chains. The number of expanded intratumoral alpha and beta TCRs correlated with the tumor nonsynonymous mutation count.

In the paper's terms, the time point label means: sample taken at primary tumor resection. Samples were obtained from fewer than 80 patients with early-stage, untreated non-small cell lung cancer from the lung TRACERx cohort. For TCR sequencing, whole RNA was extracted from tumor and nontumor lung tissue, or from cryopreserved PBMC samples, and no cell sorting was done. Only patients for whom sufficient RNA was available from at least two tumor regions were selected for TCR sequencing. Before selection, tumor and adjacent nontumor lung specimens were reviewed by a lung pathologist. The receptor library was made with 5' RACE. Sequenced on a NextSeq 500. The TCR library protocol attached a unique molecular identifier to each TCR cDNA molecule to allow correction of PCR and sequencing errors. The paper's processing steps were these. TCR identification, UMI-based error correction and CDR3 extraction were performed with Decombinator tools. Expanded TCRs were defined as those above a frequency of 2 per 1,000, corresponding to the top 1% of the tumor frequency distribution. Expanded tumor TCRs were classed as regional if statistically deemed absent (corrected P<0.05) from at least one tumor region, otherwise ubiquitous. Renyi diversity was computed with the R vegan package after each repertoire had been subsampled 100 times to 5,000 TCRs. CDR3 similarity networks were built from amino acid triplet string-kernel similarity, with CDR3s being connected when pairwise similarity was above 0.82. The raw public reads went through TCRdb reprocessing: fastp at Q25, MiXCR clone calling, in-frame beta chains kept. Rows with one shared CDR3 protein collapse into an entry with the most common genes and DNA. The V and J calls reflect TCRdb's pipeline rather than the authors' work. The sample records about 100,000 distinct CDR3 sequences, 4.4% of which are singletons. The ten largest clones capture 21% of the sample.

The receptor was derived from a male donor with early-stage non-small cell lung cancer. Sequencing was performed on lung tumor tissue, taken at surgery.

The CDR3 region: CASSLGRLNTEAFF. The sequenced DNA is TGTGCCAGCAGCTTAGGGCGATTGAACACTGAAGCTTTCTTT. This sequence uses TRBV7-9 and TRBJ1-1, with an unclear D gene assignment. CDR1 is given as SEHNR and CDR2 as FQNEAQ, both from the germline V gene (reference sequence). V loses 1 base of germline sequence and J loses 0 bases, and the interval between the two ends is 6 bases. From its cysteine to its phenylalanine, the CDR3 spans 14 amino acids. This entry keeps only the CDR3 DNA: 42 bases, framed from base 1.